The 8 T cell receptor beta chains reported below all come from one sample, sequenced in a study of naive and memory T cell subsets. Both TRBC1 and TRBC2 were covered by a beta constant-region primer of two equimolar oligonucleotides. TCRdb re-called the UMI-ligation and nested PCR reads through MiXCR, storing one row per CDR3 protein. Here the sample spans about 5,400 distinct CDR3 sequences, 6% to 8.5% being singletons. Material for sequencing was effector memory CD8+ T cells from blood. This sample's subset: effector memory, CD45RA- CD27-. These receptors were taken from a human donor in good health.

The chain combines TRBV5-1 with TRBJ2-1; tentative D call: TRBD2 (6 bases). CDR1 SGHRS and CDR2 YFSETQ come from the germline V gene. Trimming took 0 bases from V and 4 from J, leaving 11 bases between them. The CDR3 contains 15 residues. The CDR3 DNA reads as TGCGCCAGCAGCTTGGAGTCTAGCGTATACAATGAGCAGTTCTTC. Translation gives CASSLESSVYNEQFF.

This clonotype is judged medium-sized. The V and J genes are TRBV7-9 and TRBJ2-5, with 11 bases that match TRBD2. CDR1 is SEHNR, CDR2 FQNEAQ, per germline (reference sequence). V shed 2 bases, J shed 5 bases, and the junction held 7 bases outside the gene matches. This CDR3 has 16 amino acids. CDR3 nucleotides: TGTGCCAGCAGCTTAACAGCGGCTAGCGGGAGGGAGACCCAGTACTTC. Its protein is CASSLTAASGRETQYF.

The rearrangement links TRBV6-2 or TRBV6-3 to TRBJ2-7, with 12 bases that match TRBD1. In germline, CDR1 is MNHEY, CDR2 SVGEGT. This CDR3 region has 14 residues. J was trimmed by 6 bases and V by 5 bases; bases with no gene match: 5. The CDR3 here is CASSTGQGASEQYF. As DNA, the CDR3 is TGTGCCAGCAGTACGGGACAGGGGGCGTCCGAGCAGTACTTC.

This clonotype appeared many times. The V and J genes are TRBV7-9 and TRBJ2-2; 7 bases agree with TRBD1. Germline CDR1 reads SEHNR; CDR2 reads FQNEAQ (reference sequence). V lost 5 bases, J lost 1 base, and 4 bases stayed unmatched. CDR3 length equals 15 residues. CDR3 in amino acids: CASSPRTGNTGELFF. CDR3 sequence (DNA): TGTGCCAGCAGCCCCCGGACAGGGAACACCGGGGAGCTGTTTTTT.

This clonotype was counted many times. V usage is TRBV6-2 or TRBV6-3 and J usage is TRBJ1-5; 9 nucleotides match TRBD1. There are 15 residues in the CDR3. Per the germline V gene, CDR1 is MNHEY and CDR2 is SVGEGT. The trim removed 4 bases at V and 7 bases at J, leaving 8 bases unmatched. CDR3 nucleotides: TGTGCCAGCAGTTCCGACACAGGGGGCGGACAGCCCCAGCATTTT. Translating gives CASSSDTGGGQPQHF.

This clonotype was seen ten or more times. The V call is TRBV29-1, the J call TRBJ1-1; D is perhaps TRBD1 (6 bases). The CDR3 is 13 amino acids. The V and J ends lost 3 bases and 4 bases respectively, with 12 bases between them. CDR1 SQVTM and CDR2 ANQGSEA come from the germline V gene. The CDR3: CSVDGGATTEAFF. The CDR3, as DNA: TGCAGCGTTGATGGGGGGGCAACCACTGAAGCTTTCTTT.

This clonotype was detected ten times or more. The rearrangement joins TRBV4-1 to TRBJ2-1, with 8 bases lining up with TRBD2. The CDR3 consists of 15 residues. The germline V gene encodes CDR1 MGHRA and CDR2 YSYEKL. V lost 1 base, J lost 4 bases, and 3 bases stayed unmatched. CDR3 region: CASSQGAGDYNEQFF. DNA for the CDR3: TGCGCCAGCAGCCAAGGAGCGGGGGATTACAATGAGCAGTTCTTC.

This clonotype is labeled as medium-sized (0.01 to 0.1%). CDR3 region: CASSLENSPLHF. CDR3 coding DNA: TGTGCCAGCAGCCTAGAAAATTCACCCCTCCACTTT. The chain carries TRBV4-2 and TRBJ1-6; the D is unclear. The V gene's germline CDR1 is LGHNA and CDR2 YNFKEQ. V was trimmed by 4 bases and J by 7 bases, leaving 5 bases between them. The CDR3 contains 12 residues.